The 7 T cell receptor beta chains below come from one sample, sequenced in a study of blood T cell repertoires in COVID-19. Generated by immunoSEQ multiplex PCR, the TCRdb table keeps only in-frame clones and is missing some. Seen here are a few hundred thousand clones, about 68% observed once, and the top ten hold about 3.1%. Sample: peripheral blood. All receptors derive from a woman older than 75 with acute or convalescent COVID-19.

The chain is built from TRBV20-1 and TRBJ1-2; 9 nucleotides line up with TRBD1. V gave up 3 bases and J gave up 3 bases; unmatched junction bases: 5. The CDR3 covers 14 residues. Germline CDR1 DFQATT, CDR2 SNEGSKA (reference sequence). The CDR3 sequence is CSASHRGRDYGYTF. The CDR3, as DNA: TGCAGTGCTAGTCACAGGGGGCGCGACTATGGCTACACCTTC.

This clone was counted at least ten times. The genes are TRBV27 and TRBJ2-7, with 7 bases fitting TRBD1. V gave up 5 bases and J gave up 5 bases; unmatched junction bases: 6. The germline V gene encodes CDR1 MNHEY and CDR2 SMNVEV (reference sequence). There are 13 residues in the CDR3. The CDR3 DNA reads as TGTGCCAGCAGTATGAACAGGGGCCACGAGCAGTACTTC. This sequence encodes CASSMNRGHEQYF.

CDR3 coding DNA: TGTGCCAGCAGCGTTCGCGGGGGGGACACTGGTGAGCAGTTCTTC. Protein sequence: CASSVRGGDTGEQFF. The rearrangement joins TRBV9 to TRBJ2-1, with 9 bases lining up with TRBD2. Germline-derived CDR1 and CDR2 are SGDLS and YYNGEE. CDR3 length equals 15 residues. J was trimmed by 9 bases and V by 2 bases; bases with no gene match: 9.

Comment on this clone: Other DNA sequences from this sample encode an identical CDR3 as well. The chain is built from TRBV6-5 and TRBJ1-2; D is possibly TRBD1 (5 bases). Germline-derived CDR1 and CDR2 are MNHEY and SVGAGI. This CDR3 has 16 amino acids. V was shortened by 0 bases and J by 1 base, with 12 bases between the two germline ends. CDR3 in DNA: TGTGCCAGCAGTTACTCTCGGACCGGGGGTAACTATGGCTACACCTTC. Residues: CASSYSRTGGNYGYTF.

The chain uses TRBV25-1 and TRBJ2-5, with TRBD2 matching over 7 bases. The CDR3 is made up of 16 amino acids. Trimming took 3 bases from V and 5 from J; bases not matched to a gene: 12. Germline V gives CDR1 MGHDK, CDR2 SYGVNS. The CDR3 loop reads CASSEGEQAGRETQYF. In DNA form, the CDR3 reads TGTGCCAGCAGTGAGGGCGAACAAGCGGGGCGGGAGACCCAGTACTTC.

This chain connects TRBV19 to TRBJ2-1; 10 positions agree with TRBD1. Per the germline V gene, CDR1 is LNHDA and CDR2 is SQIVND (reference sequence). The CDR3 covers 12 residues. The V segment lost 9 bases and the J segment 7 bases; nucleotides outside the gene matches: 3. CDR3: CASRDRGNEQFF. The CDR3 region has the DNA TGTGCCAGCCGGGACAGGGGAAATGAGCAGTTCTTC.

The chain employs TRBV20-1 and TRBJ2-7; D may be TRBD2 (5 bases). CDR1 and CDR2 from the germline V gene are DFQATT and SNEGSKA (reference sequence). This CDR3 is 14 amino acids long. V was trimmed by 3 bases and J by 1 base, leaving 13 bases between them. CDR3 amino acids: CSASWSGTSYEQYF. CDR3 in DNA: TGCAGTGCTAGTTGGTCGGGAACTTCCTACGAGCAGTACTTC.